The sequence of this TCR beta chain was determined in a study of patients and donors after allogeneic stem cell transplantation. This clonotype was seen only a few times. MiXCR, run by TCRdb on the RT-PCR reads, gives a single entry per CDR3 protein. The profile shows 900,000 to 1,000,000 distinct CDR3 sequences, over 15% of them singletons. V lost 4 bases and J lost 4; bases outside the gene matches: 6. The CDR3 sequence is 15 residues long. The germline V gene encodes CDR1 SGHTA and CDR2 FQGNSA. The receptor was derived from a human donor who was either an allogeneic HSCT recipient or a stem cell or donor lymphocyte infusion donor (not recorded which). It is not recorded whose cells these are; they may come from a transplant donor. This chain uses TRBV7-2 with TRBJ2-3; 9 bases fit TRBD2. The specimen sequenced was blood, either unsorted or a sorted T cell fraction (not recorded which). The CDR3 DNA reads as TGTGCCAGCAGCTCGTTAGCGGGAGACGCAGATACGCAGTATTTT. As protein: CASSSLAGDADTQYF.